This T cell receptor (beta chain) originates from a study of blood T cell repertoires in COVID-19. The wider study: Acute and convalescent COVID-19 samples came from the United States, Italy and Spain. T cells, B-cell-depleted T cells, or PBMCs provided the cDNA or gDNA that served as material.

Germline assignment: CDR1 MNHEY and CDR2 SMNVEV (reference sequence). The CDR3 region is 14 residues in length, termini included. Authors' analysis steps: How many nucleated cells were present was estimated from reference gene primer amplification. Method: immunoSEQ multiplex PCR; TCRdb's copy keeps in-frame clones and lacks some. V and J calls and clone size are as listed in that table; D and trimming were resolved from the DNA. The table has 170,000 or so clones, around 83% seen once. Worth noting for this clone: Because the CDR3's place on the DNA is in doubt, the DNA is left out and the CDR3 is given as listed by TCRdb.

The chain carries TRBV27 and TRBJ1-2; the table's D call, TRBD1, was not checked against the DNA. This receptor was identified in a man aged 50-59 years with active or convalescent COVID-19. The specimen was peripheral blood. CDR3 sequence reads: CASSFFGQGFGYTF.